This is a list of T cell receptor beta chains from one sample in a study of blood T cells in healthy people across ages. TCRdb re-analysed the 5' RACE reads in MiXCR, keeping a single row per CDR3 protein. The sample lists roughly 1,000,000 distinct CDR3 sequences; under 30% were seen once. This same sample was also taken into another study, of T cells of mothers and their children.

Sequencing was done on a sample of blood. Receptors originate from a girl aged 2 to 10 in good health. The CDR3 runs from the conserved cysteine through the conserved F or W. The D gene is left open where the match is weak. For some rows the clone size is stated as once, few or many, or as a class when expanded; others skip it.

j_call,v_call,clone_size,d_call,cdr3_aa,cdr3_nt
TRBJ1-4,TRBV4-3,few,TRBD1,CASSQDTGEYEKLFF,TGCGCCAGCAGCCAGGATACAGGGGAATACGAAAAACTGTTTTTT
TRBJ2-7,TRBV27,.,TRBD2,CASSFTGGPVEQYF,TGTGCCAGCAGTTTCACGGGAGGGCCCGTCGAGCAGTACTTC
TRBJ2-5,TRBV6-1,once,.,CASSENRETQYF,TGTGCCAGCAGTGAAAACCGGGAGACCCAGTACTTC
TRBJ2-1,TRBV6-2/TRBV6-3,.,.,CASRPIRNEQFF,TGTGCCAGCAGACCCATTAGGAATGAGCAGTTCTTC
TRBJ1-1,TRBV6-1,.,.,CASTGGVNTEAFF,TGTGCCAGCACCGGGGGGGTGAACACTGAAGCTTTCTTT
TRBJ1-3,TRBV28,few,.,CASSIRDILRNTIYF,TGTGCCAGCAGTATAAGGGACATTTTAAGAAACACCATATATTTT
TRBJ2-5,TRBV20-1,.,TRBD2,CSARDSGGETQYF,TGCAGTGCTAGAGATTCGGGGGGGGAGACCCAGTACTTC
TRBJ2-5,TRBV7-9,.,.,CASSPPRLDETQYF,TGTGCCAGCAGCCCCCCCCGACTAGATGAGACCCAGTACTTC
TRBJ2-7,TRBV12-3/TRBV12-4,many,TRBD2,CASSPPSGGGYEQYF,TGTGCCAGCAGCCCCCCTAGCGGGGGTGGTTACGAGCAGTACTTC
TRBJ2-1,TRBV9,few,.,CASSETRGSQFF,TGTGCCAGCAGCGAAACACGGGGGAGCCAGTTCTTC
TRBJ2-1,TRBV4-2,.,TRBD1,CASSQDPGQGPYNEQFF,TGTGCCAGCAGCCAAGACCCCGGACAGGGGCCGTACAATGAGCAGTTCTTC
TRBJ1-2,TRBV5-6,few,.,CASSLLGLGYTF,TGTGCCAGCAGCTTGTTGGGGCTTGGCTACACCTTC
TRBJ1-1,TRBV10-3,few,.,CAISESGGNTEAFF,TGTGCCATCAGTGAGTCCGGCGGGAACACTGAAGCTTTCTTT
TRBJ2-6,TRBV7-3,.,.,CASGSARGGANVLTF,TGTGCCAGCGGCTCAGCCCGGGGTGGGGCCAACGTCCTGACTTTC
TRBJ2-7,TRBV29-1,few,.,CSVEGGTLSYEQYF,TGCAGCGTTGAAGGTGGGACTTTGTCCTACGAGCAGTACTTC
TRBJ1-2,TRBV28,.,.,CASTQLGAKGGYTF,TGTGCCAGCACCCAACTAGGGGCGAAGGGGGGCTACACCTTC
TRBJ2-2,TRBV7-3,.,.,CASSQNPNTGELFF,TGTGCCAGCAGCCAAAACCCGAATACGGGGGAGCTGTTTTTT
TRBJ2-7,TRBV2,.,.,CATNGGIYEQYF,TGTGCCACAAATGGCGGGATCTACGAGCAGTACTTC
TRBJ2-3,TRBV5-1,.,.,CASSAVQVSTDTQYF,TGCGCCAGCAGCGCGGTGCAGGTCAGCACAGATACGCAGTATTTT
TRBJ2-5,TRBV7-9,few,.,CASSPRQAMGLQETQYF,TGTGCCAGCAGCCCAAGACAGGCCATGGGCCTCCAAGAGACCCAGTACTTC
TRBJ1-1,TRBV6-5,.,.,CASSGGFLPAEAFF,TGTGCCAGCAGTGGGGGCTTCTTGCCTGCTGAAGCTTTCTTT
TRBJ2-6,TRBV5-1,.,.,CASSLGAGAGANVLTF,TGCGCCAGCAGCTTGGGCGCCGGGGCTGGGGCCAACGTCCTGACTTTC
TRBJ1-1,TRBV10-3,.,TRBD1,CAIAGTGGSYTEAFF,TGTGCCATCGCCGGGACAGGGGGCTCCTACACTGAAGCTTTCTTT
TRBJ1-6,TRBV6-5,.,.,CASSSYEGGDDSPLHF,TGTGCCAGCAGTTCATACGAGGGGGGTGATGATTCACCCCTCCACTTT
TRBJ2-7,TRBV5-6,.,.,CASSLAADLYEQYF,TGTGCCAGCAGCTTAGCGGCGGACCTCTACGAGCAGTACTTC
TRBJ2-1,TRBV11-2,.,TRBD2,CASSLDQALASNSYNEQFF,TGTGCCAGCAGCTTAGATCAAGCACTAGCGTCAAACTCCTACAATGAGCAGTTCTTC
TRBJ1-2,TRBV9,.,.,CASSAVSAYGYTF,TGTGCCAGCAGCGCAGTTAGCGCGTATGGCTACACCTTC
TRBJ1-5,TRBV15,few,.,CATSRAGFLNQPQHF,TGTGCCACCAGCCGCGCAGGATTCCTTAATCAGCCCCAGCATTTT
TRBJ2-5,TRBV12-5,many,.,CASLRQETQYF,TGTGCTAGCTTAAGGCAAGAGACCCAGTACTTC
TRBJ2-7,TRBV28,.,.,CASSSPGAEQYF,TGTGCCAGCAGTTCCCCCGGGGCCGAGCAGTACTTC
TRBJ1-1,TRBV29-1,.,.,CSVDHSPNTEAFF,TGCAGCGTTGACCATTCCCCTAACACTGAAGCTTTCTTT
TRBJ1-2,TRBV12-3/TRBV12-4,few,.,CASSFWHSNYGYTF,TGTGCCAGCAGTTTTTGGCACTCAAACTATGGCTACACCTTC
TRBJ2-5,TRBV4-3,few,.,CASSQGLGEYGETQYF,TGCGCCAGCAGCCAAGGTTTGGGGGAGTATGGAGAGACCCAGTACTTC
TRBJ2-7,TRBV6-1,.,.,CASSEGRYEQYF,TGTGCCAGCAGTGAAGGTCGGTACGAGCAGTACTTC
TRBJ2-7,TRBV9,many,TRBD1,CASSVAGTGDYEQYF,TGTGCCAGCAGCGTAGCCGGGACAGGGGACTACGAGCAGTACTTC
TRBJ2-7,TRBV4-3,few,.,CASSQAHRSYEQYF,TGCGCCAGCAGCCAAGCGCACCGCTCCTACGAGCAGTACTTC
TRBJ1-4,TRBV16,few,.,CASSQDRGWSTNGKLFF,TGTGCCAGCAGCCAAGACAGAGGGTGGTCAACTAATGGAAAACTGTTTTTT
TRBJ2-4,TRBV20-1,.,.,CSLLVLAKNIQYF,TGCAGCCTTCTGGTCCTAGCCAAAAACATTCAGTACTTC
TRBJ1-4,TRBV7-6,.,.,CASSLDLAGNEKLFF,TGTGCCAGCAGCTTAGATCTTGCAGGGAATGAAAAACTGTTTTTT
TRBJ1-2,TRBV11-3,.,.,CASSPPTLDRTSYGYTF,TGTGCCAGCAGCCCACCGACTTTGGACAGAACTTCCTATGGCTACACCTTC
TRBJ2-1,TRBV20-1,few,.,CSGLGRGGGNEQFF,TGCAGTGGACTCGGGCGGGGTGGAGGCAATGAGCAGTTCTTC
TRBJ2-1,TRBV28,once,TRBD2,CASRRTSGGKPTNEQFF,TGTGCCAGCAGACGGACTAGCGGGGGGAAACCCACTAATGAGCAGTTCTTC
TRBJ2-5,TRBV12-3/TRBV12-4,few,TRBD1,CASSPTGDRETQYF,TGTGCCAGCAGTCCTACAGGGGATCGAGAGACCCAGTACTTC
TRBJ2-5,TRBV2,few,.,CASSESGGRGETQYF,TGTGCCAGCAGTGAATCTGGGGGCCGAGGAGAGACCCAGTACTTC
TRBJ2-3,TRBV5-1,few,TRBD2,CASSLVLAGVGDTQYF,TGCGCCAGCAGCTTGGTTCTAGCGGGAGTTGGTGATACGCAGTATTTT
TRBJ2-3,TRBV21-1,.,.,CASSKTSYPGTDTQYF,TGTGCCAGCAGCAAAACCTCCTACCCAGGCACAGATACGCAGTATTTT
TRBJ1-1,TRBV2,few,.,CASSEAYSGNTEAFF,TGTGCCAGCAGTGAGGCCTACTCGGGTAACACTGAAGCTTTCTTT
TRBJ2-1,TRBV7-2,.,.,CASSLASGTNEQFF,TGTGCCAGCAGCTTAGCGTCAGGGACCAATGAGCAGTTCTTC
TRBJ2-5,TRBV20-1,.,.,CSARDSRVVEETQYF,TGCAGTGCTAGAGATAGTCGAGTGGTTGAGGAGACCCAGTACTTC
TRBJ1-2,TRBV7-2,.,.,CASSRGFPSYTF,TGTGCCAGCAGCAGGGGTTTTCCCAGCTACACCTTC
TRBJ1-1,TRBV7-9,.,.,CASSRDTEGVKAFF,TGTGCCAGCAGCAGAGATACCGAGGGAGTAAAAGCTTTCTTT
TRBJ2-3,TRBV6-2/TRBV6-3,.,.,CASGWGLDTQYF,TGTGCCAGCGGATGGGGTCTAGATACGCAGTATTTT
TRBJ1-6,TRBV19,.,.,CASSTDSSYNSPLHF,TGTGCCAGTAGCACTGACAGCTCCTATAATTCACCCCTCCACTTT
TRBJ2-4,TRBV29-1,.,.,CSVEQALAKNIQYF,TGCAGCGTAGAGCAGGCCCTAGCCAAAAACATTCAGTACTTC